Listed here are 28 T cell receptor beta chains from one sample, sequenced in a study of T cell responses to AZD1222 COVID-19 vaccine. Method: immunoSEQ multiplex PCR; TCRdb's copy keeps in-frame clones and lacks some. The sample yields roughly 99,000 clones, 80% to 90% seen once. The source material was peripheral blood, sampled on day 0 of AZD1222 vaccination. The receptors come from an adult in good health.

The V call is TRBV28, the J call TRBJ2-1; 11 bases are a match to TRBD2. V was pared by 4 bases and J by 2 bases, with 19 bases of the junction left unmatched. The germline gives CDR1 MDHEN, CDR2 SYDVKM. There are 21 residues in the CDR3. In DNA, the CDR3 is TGTGCCAGCAGTTGGCTCCTCCTCCGGACTAGCGGGTCCCGTCCCTACAATGAGCAGTTCTTC. This encodes CASSWLLLRTSGSRPYNEQFF.

CDR3 sequence reads: CASSRQGPEQYF. CDR3 DNA: TGTGCCAGCAGCCGCCAGGGGCCCGAGCAGTACTTC. This chain joins TRBV6-6 and TRBJ2-7; D perhaps matches TRBD1 (6 bases). The CDR3 is 12 amino acids. V was cut by 6 bases and J by 6 bases, with 12 bases left in between. Germline V lookup: CDR1 MNHNY, CDR2 SVGAGI (reference sequence).

This sequence joins TRBV27 and TRBJ2-1; D call uncertain. Germline V gene sequence: CDR1 MNHEY, CDR2 SMNVEV (reference sequence). Trimming removed 5 bases at V and 4 bases at J, with 9 bases between. The CDR3 is 13 amino acids. CDR3 protein: CASSRRVYNEQFF. The CDR3 bases are TGTGCCAGCAGTCGACGGGTTTACAATGAGCAGTTCTTC.

The gene calls are TRBV12-3 or TRBV12-4 and TRBJ2-2; unclear D gene. This CDR3 has 11 amino acids. V gave up 3 bases and J gave up 6 bases, with 2 bases separating them. CDR3 coding DNA: TGTGCCAGCAGTTTGTCCGGGGAGCTGTTTTTT. Its translation is CASSLSGELFF.

The genes are TRBV5-1 and TRBJ2-1; D perhaps matches TRBD1 (5 bases). The V end lost 0 bases, the J end lost 0 bases, and 7 bases lay between the germline ends. CDR1 is SGHRS and CDR2 is YFSETQ in the germline V gene. This CDR3 has 15 amino acids. CDR3 sequence (DNA): TGCGCCAGCAGCTTGGGACAGAGCTCCTACAATGAGCAGTTCTTC. Translation gives CASSLGQSSYNEQFF.

The chain combines TRBV6-5 with TRBJ1-2; D not resolved. CDR3 length: 13 amino acids. Germline assignment: CDR1 MNHEY and CDR2 SVGAGI. The V and J ends lost 2 bases and 8 bases respectively, with 12 bases between them. CDR3 in DNA: TGTGCCAGCAGTTACACACAAGGTAGAGGCTACACCTTC. Translation gives CASSYTQGRGYTF.

This rearrangement joins TRBV28 to TRBJ1-1, with a possible D match to TRBD1 (6 bases). The CDR3 is 16 amino acids. Germline V gene sequence: CDR1 MDHEN, CDR2 SYDVKM. The V end lost 5 bases, the J end lost 1 base, and 17 bases lay between the germline ends. CDR3 coding DNA: TGTGCCAGCAGTCCTTGGACAGCCATCAAGAACACTGAAGCTTTCTTT. It is translated as CASSPWTAIKNTEAFF.

The chain combines TRBV7-8 with TRBJ2-5; D uncertain. This CDR3 has 11 amino acids. V lost 5 bases and J lost 6, with 7 bases in between. Germline CDR1 reads SGHVS; CDR2 reads FQNEAQ. CDR3 sequence reads: CASSQRQTQYF. DNA for the CDR3: TGTGCCAGCAGCCAAAGGCAGACCCAGTACTTC.

The rearrangement links TRBV7-2 to TRBJ2-2, with D perhaps TRBD2 (5 bases). In germline, CDR1 is SGHTA, CDR2 FQGNSA. The CDR3 extends over 16 amino acids. Deletions cut 2 bases from V and 2 bases from J, with 12 bases between. CDR3 region: CASSLRSGVNTGELFF. The CDR3 DNA reads TGTGCCAGCAGCTTAAGATCCGGGGTAAACACCGGGGAGCTGTTTTTT.

J is TRBJ2-1 and V is TRBV12-3 or TRBV12-4, with D perhaps being TRBD1 or TRBD2 (5 bases each). V lost 4 bases and J lost 10, with 11 bases in between. This CDR3 is 12 amino acids long. CDR3 amino acids: CASSWGTLEQFF. CDR3 coding DNA: TGTGCCAGCAGTTGGGGGACGCTGGAGCAGTTCTTC.

This chain connects TRBV28 to TRBJ2-7; TRBD2 matches at 7 bases. The trim removed 2 bases at V and 0 bases at J, leaving 7 bases unmatched. The V gene's germline CDR1 is MDHEN and CDR2 SYDVKM. This CDR3 has 16 residues. The CDR3 DNA follows: TGTGCCAGCAGTTTAGTGATCGCTAGCGGCTCCTACGAGCAGTACTTC. The encoded protein is CASSLVIASGSYEQYF.

The chain is built from TRBV5-1 and TRBJ2-7, with 8 bases aligning to TRBD2. The junction had 8 bases not matched to a gene; V was cut back by 7 bases and J by 2 bases. Germline V lookup: CDR1 SGHRS, CDR2 YFSETQ. The CDR3 extends over 14 amino acids. The CDR3 region has the DNA TGCGCCAGCCGGATTACTAGCGGTACCTACGAGCAGTACTTC. It encodes CASRITSGTYEQYF.

This chain links TRBV4-1 with TRBJ2-1; 8 positions agree with TRBD2. J was trimmed by 6 bases and V by 3 bases; bases with no gene match: 7. CDR1 is MGHRA and CDR2 is YSYEKL in the germline V gene. The length of the CDR3 is 15 residues. The CDR3 spells CASSQTGTRRNEQFF. CDR3 sequence (DNA): TGCGCCAGCAGCCAGACCGGGACTAGGCGCAATGAGCAGTTCTTC.

The rearrangement uses TRBV6-6 and TRBJ2-2; D is perhaps TRBD1 (6 bases). V was trimmed by 5 bases and J by 4 bases, leaving 20 bases between them. Per the germline V gene, CDR1 is MNHNY and CDR2 is SVGAGI (reference sequence). The CDR3 runs to 17 residues. The CDR3 nucleotides read TGTGCCAGCAGTCCCCTCGGAGCAGGGGCGGTCACCGGGGAGCTGTTTTTT. Its translation is CASSPLGAGAVTGELFF.

The V gene is TRBV6-4, the J gene TRBJ2-2, with a weak D call TRBD2 (6 bases). V lost 5 bases, J lost 6 bases, and 13 bases lay in between. Germline loops: CDR1 MRHNA, CDR2 SNTAGT. This CDR3 has 14 residues. CDR3 sequence reads: CASSRTTSPGELFF. The CDR3 DNA reads as TGTGCCAGCAGTAGGACTACCTCCCCCGGGGAGCTGTTTTTT.

V is TRBV19 and J is TRBJ2-2, with a possible D match to TRBD2 (6 bases). V dropped 8 bases and J dropped 1 base, with 14 bases sitting between them. The CDR3 is 15 residues long. Looked up from germline, CDR1 is LNHDA and CDR2 is SQIVND (reference sequence). CDR3 DNA sequence: TGTGCCAGTCTTAACCTAGCGAGGAACACCGGGGAGCTGTTTTTT. This translates into CASLNLARNTGELFF.

In DNA form, the CDR3 reads TGCGCCAGCAGCTTGGCCAATCTGGGTTTAGCCAAAAACATTCAGTACTTC. This sequence encodes CASSLANLGLAKNIQYF. This chain uses TRBV5-1 with TRBJ2-4; D is unresolved. V was pared by 0 bases and J by 0 bases, with 13 bases between. CDR1 and CDR2 (germline): SGHRS, YFSETQ. CDR3 length: 17 amino acids. Looking up the rest from reference TRBV5-1 and TRBJ2-4 gives the full variable domain: KAGVTQTPRYLIKTRGQQVTLSCSPISGHRSVSWYQQTPGQGLQFLFEYFSETQRNKGNFPGRFSGRQFSNSRSEMNVSTLELGDSALYLCASSLANLGLAKNIQYFGAGTRLSVL.

The chain links TRBV28 to TRBJ1-4, with a tentative D call TRBD1 (5 bases). Per the germline V gene, CDR1 is MDHEN and CDR2 is SYDVKM. V was shortened by 2 bases and J by 3 bases, with 10 bases between the two germline ends. The CDR3 covers 15 residues. The DNA of the CDR3 is TGTGCCAGCAGTTTAGCGGGGGGAGCTAATGAAAAACTGTTTTTT. Its protein is CASSLAGGANEKLFF.

This chain connects TRBV29-1 to TRBJ2-2; tentative D call: TRBD2 (5 bases). The V end lost 4 bases, the J end lost 0 bases, and 6 bases lay between the germline ends. Germline V CDR1 and CDR2: SQVTM, ANQGSEA. The CDR3 totals 13 residues. CDR3 coding DNA: TGCAGCGTTGGAGCGGCGAACACCGGGGAGCTGTTTTTT. This sequence encodes CSVGAANTGELFF.

The CDR3 bases are TGCGCCAGCAGCTTGGCCCTACCCACAGATACGCAGTATTTT. It translates to CASSLALPTDTQYF. V usage is TRBV5-1 and J usage is TRBJ2-3; D is uncertain. The V gene's germline CDR1 is SGHRS and CDR2 YFSETQ. There are 14 residues in the CDR3. Trimming cost V 0 bases and J 2 bases, with 7 bases left between them.

Written as DNA, the CDR3 is TGTGCCACCAGTGGAGCCGTTGGGGACACTGAAGCTTTCTTT. Protein sequence: CATSGAVGDTEAFF. This chain joins TRBV24-1 and TRBJ1-1; D not certain. Germline CDR1 reads KGHDR; CDR2 reads SFDVKD. The length of the CDR3 is 14 residues. Trimming cost V 5 bases and J 3 bases, with 12 bases left between them.

The rearrangement uses TRBV28 and TRBJ1-1; D not resolved. V lost 10 bases to trimming and J lost 2 bases, with 11 bases between them. The CDR3 loop spans 12 amino acids. Germline lookup yields CDR1 MDHEN and CDR2 SYDVKM. CDR3 bases: TGTGCCACCTCGCGGCCCAACACTGAAGCTTTCTTT. The encoded protein is CATSRPNTEAFF.

The chain joins TRBV9 to TRBJ2-3, with TRBD2 as a possible D gene (5 bases). CDR1 is SGDLS, CDR2 YYNGEE, per germline. V lost 3 bases and J lost 2, with 10 bases in between. There are 14 residues in the CDR3. DNA of the CDR3: TGTGCCAGCAGCGGAAGCGGAGTCACAGATACGCAGTATTTT. Translation: CASSGSGVTDTQYF.

DNA for the CDR3: TGTGCCTGGGGTAGGACAGATACGCAGTATTTT. Translated, it gives CAWGRTDTQYF. This chain joins TRBV30 and TRBJ2-3, with unresolved D. The CDR3 has 11 residues. The germline V gene encodes CDR1 GTSNPN and CDR2 SVGIG (reference sequence). The V and J ends lost 5 bases and 3 bases respectively, with 6 bases between them.

This chain uses TRBV7-2 with TRBJ1-2; 11 bases fit TRBD1. This CDR3 has 16 amino acids. Trimming took 1 base from V and 3 from J; bases not matched to a gene: 4. Germline CDR1 SGHTA, CDR2 FQGNSA. The CDR3 DNA is TGTGCCAGCAGCTTAGTTGGGGGACAGGGGGACTATGGCTACACCTTC. This translates into CASSLVGGQGDYGYTF.

The chain has TRBV7-2 and TRBJ2-2, with D maybe TRBD1 (5 bases). The ends were cut back, 3 bases at V and 2 bases at J, with 10 bases in the middle. The CDR3 is made up of 15 amino acids. Germline loops: CDR1 SGHTA, CDR2 FQGNSA. The CDR3 DNA reads TGTGCCAGCAGCTTTGGGGCTACTAACACCGGGGAGCTGTTTTTT. Its protein product is CASSFGATNTGELFF.

The chain recombines TRBV18 with TRBJ2-7; 7 bases map to TRBD2. V was pared by 2 bases and J by 3 bases, with 13 bases of the junction left unmatched. This CDR3 spans 17 amino acids. Germline CDR1 KGHSH, CDR2 LQKENI. In nucleotides, the CDR3 is TGTGCCAGCTCACCAGGAGGGGCGGGGGACCCTTTCTACGAGCAGTACTTC. Encoded protein: CASSPGGAGDPFYEQYF.

This clone was seen just once. This sequence joins TRBV30 and TRBJ2-7; no reliable D call. CDR1 is GTSNPN and CDR2 is SVGIG in the germline V gene (reference sequence). CDR3 length: 11 amino acids. Between the trimmed V and J ends, which lost 3 bases and 0 bases, there was a span of 3 bases. The CDR3 nucleotides are TGTGCCTGGAGGGGCTCCTACGAGCAGTACTTC. Translation: CAWRGSYEQYF.